This TCR beta chain was retrieved from a study of Graves' ophthalmopathy and Graves' hyperthyroidism. Study-wide results and limits: Among expanded thyroid clonotypes above 0.001 frequency, most also occurred in blood.

RNA served as the template for amplifying TCR beta CDR3 regions. An opening RT-PCR round employed HTBI primers and preceded a second-round multiplex PCR. Each CDR3 protein is one row after TCRdb ran MiXCR on the multiplex PCR reads. The sample contains almost 750,000 distinct CDR3 sequences, approximately 40% of which appear only once. Moderate-to-severe activity, CAS at least 3, NOSPECS at least 4 and duration under 3 months characterized donors with ophthalmopathy. Clinical symptoms and serum thyroxine were used for diagnosis; TRAb, thyroid ultrasound and orbital computed tomography were also relied on. Out of about 9.3 ml of fresh peripheral blood, PBMCs were obtained. The CDR3 has 14 residues. Trimming removed 4 bases at V and 7 bases at J, with 12 bases between. Looked up from germline, CDR1 is SGDLS and CDR2 is YYNGEE. As for this clonotype: Its cognate antigen is unknown.

This clonotype was obtained from an adult man with Graves' ophthalmopathy. The chain links TRBV9 to TRBJ1-6; D is ambiguous. Input material: peripheral blood. In DNA, the CDR3 is TGTGCCAGCAGCCCTTCCGGGAACAATTCACCCCTCCACTTT. It codes for CASSPSGNNSPLHF.